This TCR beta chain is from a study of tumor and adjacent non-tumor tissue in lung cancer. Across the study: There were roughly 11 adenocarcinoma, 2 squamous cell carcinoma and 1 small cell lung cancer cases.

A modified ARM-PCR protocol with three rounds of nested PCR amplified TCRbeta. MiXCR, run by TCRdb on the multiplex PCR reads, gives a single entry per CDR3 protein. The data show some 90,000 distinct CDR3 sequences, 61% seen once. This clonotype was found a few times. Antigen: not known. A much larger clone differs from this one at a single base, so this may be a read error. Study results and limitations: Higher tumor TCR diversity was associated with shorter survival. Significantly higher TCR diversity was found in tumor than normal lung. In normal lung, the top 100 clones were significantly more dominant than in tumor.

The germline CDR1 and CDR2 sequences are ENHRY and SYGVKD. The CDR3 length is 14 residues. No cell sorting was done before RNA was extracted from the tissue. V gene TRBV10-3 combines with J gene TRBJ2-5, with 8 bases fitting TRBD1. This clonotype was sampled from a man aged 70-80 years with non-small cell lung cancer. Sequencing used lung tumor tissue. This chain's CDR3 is CAICEPGGAETQYF. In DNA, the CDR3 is TGTGCCATCTGTGAACCAGGGGGCGCGGAGACCCAGTACTTC.